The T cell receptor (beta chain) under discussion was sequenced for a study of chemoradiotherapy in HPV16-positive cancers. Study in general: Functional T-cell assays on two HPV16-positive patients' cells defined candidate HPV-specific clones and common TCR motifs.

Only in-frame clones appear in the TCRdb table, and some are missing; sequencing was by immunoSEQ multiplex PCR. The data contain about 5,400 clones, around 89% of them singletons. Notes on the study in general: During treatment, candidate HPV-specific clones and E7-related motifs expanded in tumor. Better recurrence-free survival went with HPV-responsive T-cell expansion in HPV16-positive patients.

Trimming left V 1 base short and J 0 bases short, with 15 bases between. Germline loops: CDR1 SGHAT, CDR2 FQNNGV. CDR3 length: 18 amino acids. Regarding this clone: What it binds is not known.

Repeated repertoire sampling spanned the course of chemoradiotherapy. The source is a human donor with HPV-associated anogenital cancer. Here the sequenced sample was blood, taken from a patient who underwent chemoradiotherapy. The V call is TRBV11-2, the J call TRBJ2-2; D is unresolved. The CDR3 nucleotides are TGTGCCAGCAGCTTAGGCAGCTTTCCAAGCGCGAACACCGGGGAGCTGTTTTTT. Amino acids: CASSLGSFPSANTGELFF.